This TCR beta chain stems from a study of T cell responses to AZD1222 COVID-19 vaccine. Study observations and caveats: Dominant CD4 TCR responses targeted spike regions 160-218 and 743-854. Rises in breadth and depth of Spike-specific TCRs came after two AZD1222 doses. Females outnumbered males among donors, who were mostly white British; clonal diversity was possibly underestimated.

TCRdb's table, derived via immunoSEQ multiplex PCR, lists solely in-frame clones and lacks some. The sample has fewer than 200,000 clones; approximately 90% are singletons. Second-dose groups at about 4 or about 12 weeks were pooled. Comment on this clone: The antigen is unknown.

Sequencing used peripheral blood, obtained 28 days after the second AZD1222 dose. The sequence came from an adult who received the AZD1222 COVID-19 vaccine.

CDR3 in amino acids: CASSSPAYEQYF. CDR3 bases: TGTGCCAGCAGTTCCCCGGCCTACGAGCAGTACTTC. V and J are TRBV28 and TRBJ2-7; D is undetermined. The CDR3 has 12 amino acids. Germline V CDR1 and CDR2: MDHEN, SYDVKM. V was clipped by 4 bases and J by 2 bases, with 6 bases between them.